What follows are 18 T cell receptor beta chains derived from one specimen sequenced in a study of cytomegalovirus exposure and HLA in healthy donors. The data were produced by immunoSEQ multiplex PCR, yet TCRdb's version contains in-frame clones alone and is incomplete. This repertoire shows around 45,000 clones, approximately 90% found once; its top ten account for over 5.5%. The specimen sequenced was PBMCs. All receptors derive from a man aged 18 to 29 in good health and CMV-seronegative.

The chain couples TRBV19 to TRBJ2-1; D is unresolved. CDR3 size: 15 residues. V was pared by 4 bases and J by 10 bases, with 20 bases between. The germline CDR1 and CDR2 sequences are LNHDA and SQIVND (reference sequence). The CDR3 region is CASSTPSARLGEQFF. CDR3 in DNA: TGTGCCAGTAGTACCCCCAGCGCCAGATTAGGAGAGCAGTTCTTC.

The V gene is TRBV18, the J gene TRBJ2-7; D possibly corresponds to TRBD1 (6 bases). V was shortened by 0 bases and J by 4 bases, with 10 bases between the two germline ends. This CDR3 spans 14 amino acids. The germline gives CDR1 KGHSH, CDR2 LQKENI. Written as DNA, the CDR3 is TGTGCCAGCTCACCACCGGACAGATTTTACGAGCAGTACTTC. The encoded protein is CASSPPDRFYEQYF.

The rearrangement uses TRBV5-5 and TRBJ1-5; possible D gene TRBD1, 6 bases. Looked up from germline, CDR1 is SGHKS and CDR2 is YYEKEE (reference sequence). CDR3 length: 13 residues. V lost 5 bases and J lost 4, with 10 bases in between. CDR3 in amino acids: CASRGQPNQPQHF. The CDR3 DNA is TGTGCCAGCAGAGGACAGCCGAATCAGCCCCAGCATTTT.

V and J are TRBV2 and TRBJ1-4, with TRBD1 identical over 8 bases. The CDR3 has 14 residues. J lost 5 bases, V lost 4 bases, and 3 bases had no gene match. CDR1 is SNHLY and CDR2 is FYNNEI in the germline V gene. CDR3 region: CASSGDRRNEKLFF. As DNA, the CDR3 is TGTGCCAGCAGTGGGGACAGGCGAAATGAAAAACTGTTTTTT. The full variable domain, rest sourced from reference TRBV2 and TRBJ1-4, is EPEVTQTPSHQVTQMGQEVILRCVPISNHLYFYWYRQILGQKVEFLVSFYNNEISEKSEIFDDQFSVERPDGSNFTLKIRSTKLEDSAMYFCASSGDRRNEKLFFGSGTQLSVL.

This rearrangement joins TRBV7-3 to TRBJ2-5; 12 bases match TRBD2. CDR1 and CDR2 from the germline V gene are SGHTA and FQGTGA. With V trimmed by 5 bases and J by 5 bases, 6 bases remained unmatched. This CDR3 spans 15 amino acids. The CDR3 DNA reads TGTGCCAGCAGCCCGACTAGCGGGAGAGGGGAGACCCAGTACTTC. The encoded protein is CASSPTSGRGETQYF.

This clone showed up just a few times. The chain has TRBV6-6 and TRBJ1-1; a weak D match, TRBD1 (6 bases). The V and J ends lost 7 bases and 1 base respectively, with 19 bases between them. This CDR3 is built from 16 residues. Germline CDR1 reads MNHNY; CDR2 reads SVGAGI (reference sequence). In nucleotides, the CDR3 is TGTGCCAGCATTCCCCACGTACAGGGAGCGAACACTGAAGCTTTCTTT. It yields the protein CASIPHVQGANTEAFF.

The V call is TRBV5-1, the J call TRBJ2-5, with 8 bases fitting TRBD1. The CDR3 contains 15 residues. Looked up from germline, CDR1 is SGHRS and CDR2 is YFSETQ. Unmatched junction bases numbered 5, after V lost 2 bases and J lost 2 bases. The CDR3 DNA reads as TGCGCCAGCAGCTTTGGGCAGGGGGCTCAAGAGACCCAGTACTTC. Residues: CASSFGQGAQETQYF.

The V gene is TRBV7-6, the J gene TRBJ2-1; TRBD2 is a possible D gene (6 bases). The V end was cut by 5 bases, the J end by 2 bases, with 19 bases between. CDR1 SGHVS and CDR2 FNYEAQ come from the germline V gene. This CDR3 comprises 17 residues. Here the CDR3 DNA reads TGTGCCAGCAGCGCCGAATGGGTAGCGGCCGCCTACAATGAGCAGTTCTTC. It encodes CASSAEWVAAAYNEQFF. Looking up the rest from reference TRBV7-6 and TRBJ2-1 gives the full variable domain: GAGVSQSPRYKVTKRGQDVALRCDPISGHVSLYWYRQALGQGPEFLTYFNYEAQQDKSGLPNDRFSAERPEGSISTLTIQRTEQRDSAMYRCASSAEWVAAAYNEQFFGPGTRLTVL.

The chain joins TRBV28 to TRBJ2-4; TRBD1 aligns across 11 bases. V trimming: 2 bases; J trimming: 1 base; junction bases outside the gene matches: 1. Germline CDR1 reads MDHEN; CDR2 reads SYDVKM. CDR3 length equals 16 residues. The CDR3 sequence is CASSLGQGAAKNIQYF. DNA of the CDR3: TGTGCCAGCAGTTTAGGACAGGGGGCTGCCAAAAACATTCAGTACTTC.

The J gene is TRBJ2-2, the V gene TRBV6-1; D not resolved. The CDR3 covers 16 residues. Trimming pared 4 bases from V and 0 bases from J, leaving 12 bases between. Germline values: CDR1 MNHNS, CDR2 SASEGT. CDR3 loop: CASSAPRRANTGELFF. The DNA of the CDR3 is TGTGCCAGCAGTGCCCCGCGGCGTGCGAACACCGGGGAGCTGTTTTTT.

This sequence joins TRBV4-3 and TRBJ2-1; 9 bases are shared with TRBD1. The length of the CDR3 is 17 residues. From germline, CDR1 is LGHNA and CDR2 YSLEER. V dropped 3 bases and J dropped 0; count of bases not matched to a gene: 6. The CDR3 reads CASSQEQGASSYNEQFF. CDR3 DNA: TGCGCCAGCAGCCAGGAACAGGGGGCGAGCTCCTACAATGAGCAGTTCTTC.

The rearrangement joins TRBV11-1 to TRBJ2-5; D gene ambiguous. The CDR3 is 14 amino acids. V lost 5 bases, J lost 0 bases, and 10 bases lay in between. From germline, CDR1 is SGHAT and CDR2 FQDESV (reference sequence). Here the CDR3 reads CASSPQVYQETQYF. Written as DNA, the CDR3 is TGTGCCAGCAGCCCGCAGGTGTACCAAGAGACCCAGTACTTC. Combining the CDR3 with reference TRBV11-1 and TRBJ2-5 gives the whole variable domain EAEVAQSPRYKITEKSQAVAFWCDPISGHATLYWYRQILGQGPELLVQFQDESVVDDSQLPKDRFSAERLKGVDSTLKIQPAELGDSAMYLCASSPQVYQETQYFGPGTRLLVL.

The chain combines TRBV2 with TRBJ1-1; D possibly corresponds to TRBD1 (5 bases). The CDR3 spans 13 residues. Trimming removed 3 bases from V and 3 bases from J, with 8 bases in between. CDR1 and CDR2 (germline): SNHLY, FYNNEI. Written as DNA, the CDR3 is TGTGCCAGCAGTGACAGGGTGTACACTGAAGCTTTCTTT. The encoded protein is CASSDRVYTEAFF.

The V call is TRBV5-8, the J call TRBJ2-1, with D perhaps TRBD1 (5 bases). Germline-derived CDR1 and CDR2 are SGHTS and YDEGEE. The CDR3 has 17 amino acids. Trimming took 3 bases from V and 5 from J, leaving 21 bases between them. The CDR3 here is CASSSPLRAGEHNEQFF. CDR3 DNA: TGTGCCAGCAGCTCCCCCCTCAGGGCCGGTGAGCACAATGAGCAGTTCTTC. Complete variable domain (other parts from reference TRBV5-8 and TRBJ2-1): EAGVTQSPTHLIKTRGQQATLRCSPISGHTSVYWYQQALGLGLQFLLWYDEGEERNRGNFPPRFSGRQFPNYSSELNVNALELEDSALYLCASSSPLRAGEHNEQFFGPGTRLTVL.

The chain uses TRBV5-5 and TRBJ1-5; possibly TRBD1 for D (5 bases). From germline, CDR1 is SGHKS and CDR2 YYEKEE (reference sequence). Trimming stripped 0 bases from V and 7 bases from J, with 11 bases between. The CDR3 spans 14 residues. CDR3: CASSLVAGQQPQHF. The CDR3 bases are TGTGCCAGCAGCTTGGTAGCAGGGCAGCAGCCCCAGCATTTT.

This chain connects TRBV29-1 to TRBJ1-1; D is perhaps TRBD1 (5 bases). Germline CDR1 and CDR2: SQVTM and ANQGSEA. This CDR3 is 13 amino acids long. Trimming shortened V by 3 bases and J by 1 base, and 9 bases separated the two germline ends. The CDR3 DNA sequence: TGCAGCGTTGAGGGCAGGGCGAACACTGAAGCTTTCTTT. Residues: CSVEGRANTEAFF.

The chain has TRBV6-5 and TRBJ1-1; weak D call: TRBD1 (5 bases). The V end was cut by 2 bases, the J end by 6 bases, with 16 bases between. Germline lookup yields CDR1 MNHEY and CDR2 SVGAGI. This CDR3 spans 15 amino acids. This chain's CDR3 is CASSYLQGLEPEAFF. Written as DNA, the CDR3 is TGTGCCAGCAGTTACCTGCAGGGTTTAGAACCTGAAGCTTTCTTT.

A few counts support this clone. This chain connects TRBV6-5 to TRBJ2-7; D gene uncertain. The germline V gene has CDR1 MNHEY and CDR2 SVGAGI. V lost 6 bases and J 6 bases, leaving 9 bases between the germline ends. There are 11 residues in the CDR3. Here the CDR3 reads CASSPRPEQYF. DNA of the CDR3: TGTGCCAGCAGCCCGCGTCCCGAGCAGTACTTC.